The TCR beta chain under discussion was sequenced for a study of T-cell reconstitution after alpha-beta-depleted transplantation in children. Researchers prepared the TCRbeta library using unique molecular identifiers, the study reports. TCRdb processed the PCR reads anew with MiXCR; each CDR3 protein has one entry. The profile shows 420,000 or so distinct CDR3 sequences, roughly a tenth of them singletons. With respect to this clonotype: Germline and junction disagree at one end, which may indicate a read error.

This CDR3 spans 13 amino acids. CDR1 DFQATT and CDR2 SNEGSKA come from the germline V gene (reference sequence). Sequenced material: PBMCs from the stem cell graft donor, taken from the stem cell graft. This rearrangement joins TRBV20-1 to TRBJ2-5, with 7 bases aligning to TRBD1. The receptor's source is a human donor who donated a stem cell graft to a child with acute myeloid leukemia. The CDR3 loop reads CSAGGQTQETHYF. In DNA, the CDR3 is TGCAGTGCTGGGGGACAGACCCAAGAGACCCACTACTTC.